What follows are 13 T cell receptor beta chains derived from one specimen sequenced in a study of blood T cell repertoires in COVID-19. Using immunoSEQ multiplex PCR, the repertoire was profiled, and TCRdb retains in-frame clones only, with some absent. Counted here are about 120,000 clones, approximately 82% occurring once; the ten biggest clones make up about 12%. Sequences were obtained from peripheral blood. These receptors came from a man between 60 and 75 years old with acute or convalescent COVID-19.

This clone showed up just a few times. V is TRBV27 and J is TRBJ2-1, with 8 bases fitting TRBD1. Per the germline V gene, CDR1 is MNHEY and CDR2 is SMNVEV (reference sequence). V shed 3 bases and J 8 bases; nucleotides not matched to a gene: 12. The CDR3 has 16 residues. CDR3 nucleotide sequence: TGTGCCAGCAGTTTTAGGGGAAGGCAGGGGGCCGATGAGCAGTTCTTC. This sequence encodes CASSFRGRQGADEQFF.

The CDR3 is CASSRTSALNEQFF. The CDR3 DNA is TGTGCCAGCAGCAGAACTAGCGCCTTGAATGAGCAGTTCTTC. The chain joins TRBV5-6 to TRBJ2-1; the match to TRBD2 covers 7 bases. The CDR3 is 14 amino acids. The V and J ends lost 4 bases and 7 bases, in that order; junction bases with no gene match: 8. CDR1 and CDR2 from the germline V gene are SGHDT and YYEEEE.

CDR3 in amino acids: CASSLLAGGYNEQFF. The CDR3 coding sequence is TGTGCCAGTAGTCTCCTAGCGGGAGGTTACAATGAGCAGTTCTTC. This chain links TRBV19 with TRBJ2-1; 11 bases fit TRBD2. Germline lookup yields CDR1 LNHDA and CDR2 SQIVND (reference sequence). The CDR3 totals 15 residues. V dropped 5 bases and J dropped 4; count of bases not matched to a gene: 4.

CDR3 residues: CASTAGALPLYGYTF. In nucleotides, the CDR3 is TGTGCCAGCACCGCGGGCGCCCTCCCACTCTATGGCTACACCTTC. The rearrangement joins TRBV6-5 to TRBJ1-2; D not resolved. Trimming took 7 bases from V and 4 from J, leaving 19 bases between them. The CDR3 totals 15 residues. Per germline, CDR1 MNHEY and CDR2 SVGAGI.

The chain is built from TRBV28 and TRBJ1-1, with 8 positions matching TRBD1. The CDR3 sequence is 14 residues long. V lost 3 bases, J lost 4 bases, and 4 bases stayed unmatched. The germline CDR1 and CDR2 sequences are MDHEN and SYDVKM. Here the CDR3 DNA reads TGTGCCAGCAGTTTCCTTACAGGGGGCACTGAAGCTTTCTTT. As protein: CASSFLTGGTEAFF.

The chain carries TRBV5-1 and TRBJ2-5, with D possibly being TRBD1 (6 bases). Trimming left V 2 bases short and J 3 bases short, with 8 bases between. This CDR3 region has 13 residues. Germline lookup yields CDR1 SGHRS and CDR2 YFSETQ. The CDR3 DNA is TGCGCCAGCAGCTTCCCAGGGGAAGAGACCCAGTACTTC. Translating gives CASSFPGEETQYF. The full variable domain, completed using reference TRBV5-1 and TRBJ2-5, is KAGVTQTPRYLIKTRGQQVTLSCSPISGHRSVSWYQQTPGQGLQFLFEYFSETQRNKGNFPGRFSGRQFSNSRSEMNVSTLELGDSALYLCASSFPGEETQYFGPGTRLLVL.

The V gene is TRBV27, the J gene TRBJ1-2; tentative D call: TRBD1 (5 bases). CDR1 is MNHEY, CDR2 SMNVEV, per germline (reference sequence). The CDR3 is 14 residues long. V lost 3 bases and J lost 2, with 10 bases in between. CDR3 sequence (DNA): TGTGCCAGCAGTTTTGGGGGGGGGAACTATGGCTACACCTTC. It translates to CASSFGGGNYGYTF.

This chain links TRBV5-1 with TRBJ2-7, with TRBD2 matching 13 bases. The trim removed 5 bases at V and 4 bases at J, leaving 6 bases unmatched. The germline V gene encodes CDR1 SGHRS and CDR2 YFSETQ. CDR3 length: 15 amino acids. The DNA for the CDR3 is TGCGCCAGCAGTCGGACTAGCGGGAGCTGGTACGAGCAGTACTTC. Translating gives CASSRTSGSWYEQYF.

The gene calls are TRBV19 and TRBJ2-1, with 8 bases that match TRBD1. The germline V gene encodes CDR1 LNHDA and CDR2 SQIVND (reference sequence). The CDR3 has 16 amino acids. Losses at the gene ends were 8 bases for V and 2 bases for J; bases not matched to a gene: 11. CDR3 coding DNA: TGTGCCAGTCTCGCCCCCGGACAGGGAACCTACAATGAGCAGTTCTTC. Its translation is CASLAPGQGTYNEQFF. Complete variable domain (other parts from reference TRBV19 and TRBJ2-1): DGGITQSPKYLFRKEGQNVTLSCEQNLNHDAMYWYRQDPGQGLRLIYYSQIVNDFQKGDIAEGYSVSREKKESFPLTVTSAQKNPTAFYLCASLAPGQGTYNEQFFGPGTRLTVL.

In DNA form, the CDR3 reads TGTGCCAGCAGCCGCCTAATTAGCAATCAGCCCCAGCATTTT. Translating it yields CASSRLISNQPQHF. This rearrangement joins TRBV7-9 to TRBJ1-5; D uncertain. Per germline, CDR1 SEHNR and CDR2 FQNEAQ (reference sequence). Trimming took off 5 bases at V and 0 bases at J, with 8 bases between the two ends. The CDR3 covers 14 residues. The variable domain in full, with the rest retrieved from reference TRBV7-9 and TRBJ1-5, is DTGVSQNPRHKITKRGQNVTFRCDPISEHNRLYWYRQTLGQGPEFLTYFQNEAQLEKSRLLSDRFSAERPKGSFSTLEIQRTEQGDSAMYLCASSRLISNQPQHFGDGTRLSIL.

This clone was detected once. The CDR3 spells CATSDLLTGGAWDEQYF. The CDR3 nucleotides read TGTGCCACCAGTGATCTACTGACAGGGGGCGCTTGGGACGAGCAGTACTTC. The chain uses TRBV24-1 and TRBJ2-7, with 10 bases aligning to TRBD1. This CDR3 contains 17 residues. Germline CDR1 reads KGHDR; CDR2 reads SFDVKD. The junction had 12 bases not matched to a gene; V was cut back by 3 bases and J by 5 bases.

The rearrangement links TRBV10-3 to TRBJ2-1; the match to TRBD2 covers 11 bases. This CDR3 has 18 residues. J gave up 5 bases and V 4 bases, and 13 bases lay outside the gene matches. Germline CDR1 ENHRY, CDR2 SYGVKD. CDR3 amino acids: CAISGPSGRTGGDNEQFF. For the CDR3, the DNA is TGTGCCATCAGTGGGCCTAGCGGGAGGACGGGTGGTGACAATGAGCAGTTCTTC.

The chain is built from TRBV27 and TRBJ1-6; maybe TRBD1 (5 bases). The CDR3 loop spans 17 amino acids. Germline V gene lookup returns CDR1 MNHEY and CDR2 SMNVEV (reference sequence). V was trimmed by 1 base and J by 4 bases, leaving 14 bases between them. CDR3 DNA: TGTGCCAGCAGTTTATTTGCGGGGGGGGGTTATAATTCACCCCTCCACTTT. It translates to CASSLFAGGGYNSPLHF.